This TCR beta chain is drawn from a study of cytomegalovirus exposure and HLA in healthy donors. General study results and limits: Despite most TCR sequences being rare, some public TCRs occurred in many donors. Cytomegalovirus-associated status was assigned to more than 150 TCR beta chains. Testing in vitro showed a few CMV-associated chains specific for CMV antigens.

The germline gives CDR1 KGHSH, CDR2 LQKENI. There are 17 residues in the CDR3. Trimming pared 2 bases from V and 5 bases from J, leaving 21 bases between. Only in-frame clones appear in the TCRdb table, and some are missing; sequencing was by immunoSEQ multiplex PCR. The table records about 150,000 clones, roughly 90% of them present only once. As for this clone: Its antigen is undetermined.

The sequence was collected from a man between 18 and 29 years old in good health and CMV-seropositive. Sequences were obtained from PBMCs. This rearrangement joins TRBV18 to TRBJ1-2, with a weak D call TRBD1 (6 bases). The CDR3 nucleotides read TGTGCCAGCTCACCAGCAGTAGCAGGGGAACGATCATATGGCTACACCTTC. Translation gives CASSPAVAGERSYGYTF.